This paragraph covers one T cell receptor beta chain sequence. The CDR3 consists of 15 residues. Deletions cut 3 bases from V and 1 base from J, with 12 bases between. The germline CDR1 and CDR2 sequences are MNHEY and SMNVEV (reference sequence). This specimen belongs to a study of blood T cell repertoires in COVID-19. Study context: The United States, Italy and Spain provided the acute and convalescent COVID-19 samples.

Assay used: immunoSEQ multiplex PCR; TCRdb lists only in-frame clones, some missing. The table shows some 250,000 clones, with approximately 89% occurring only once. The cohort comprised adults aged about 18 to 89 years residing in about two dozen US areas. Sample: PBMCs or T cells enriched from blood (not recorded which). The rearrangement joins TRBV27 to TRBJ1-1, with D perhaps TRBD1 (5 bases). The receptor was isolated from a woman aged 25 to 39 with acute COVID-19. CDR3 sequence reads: CASSLQQVKNTEAFF. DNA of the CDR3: TGTGCCAGCAGTTTGCAACAGGTAAAGAACACTGAAGCTTTCTTT.